The clone carrying this T cell receptor (beta chain) has just one count. Its antigen is unknown. This sequence may be a read error, since a much larger clone differs from it by one base. The CDR3 sequence is 13 residues long. The ends lost 4 bases at V and 5 bases at J; junction bases unmatched: 4. The germline V gene encodes CDR1 KGHSH and CDR2 LQKENI. Template switching added a universal primer binding site, and final cDNA carried unique molecular identifiers. TCRdb reanalysed the 5' RACE reads using MiXCR and keeps one entry per CDR3 protein. The sample gives fewer than 250,000 distinct CDR3 sequences, around 9.6% of which show up once; 5.1% is in the top ten. These data originate in a study of identical twins. Overall study results and limits: Abundant beta clonotypes from cord blood bore fewer insertions; memory repertoires lacked this pattern. Zero-insertion analyses were open to partial confounding by invariant MAIT and iNKT cells. Donors were not followed over many years; analysis was cross-sectional.

The sequenced sample consisted of memory (CD45RO+) T cells sorted from blood. The receptor was isolated from a woman aged 18-29 years in good health. The genes are TRBV18 and TRBJ2-5, with 7 bases aligning to TRBD1. The CDR3 loop reads CASSQGADETQYF. The CDR3 nucleotides read TGTGCCAGCTCACAGGGGGCTGATGAGACCCAGTACTTC. Full variable domain (outside the CDR3, taken from reference TRBV18 and TRBJ2-5): NAGVMQNPRHLVRRRGQEARLRCSPMKGHSHVYWYRQLPEEGLKFMVYLQKENIIDESGMPKERFSAEFPKEGPSILRIQQVVRGDSAAYFCASSQGADETQYFGPGTRLLVL.